A single sample is the source of the 3 T cell receptor beta chains below, sequenced in a study of blood T cell repertoires in COVID-19. Sequencing used immunoSEQ multiplex PCR; TCRdb keeps in-frame clones, though not all of them. The table includes 100,000 to 140,000 clones, roughly 90% detected once. The source material was peripheral blood. These TCRs come from a man aged 35 to 55 with active or convalescent COVID-19.

This sequence joins TRBV9 and TRBJ2-1, with TRBD2 identical over 8 bases. The germline V gene has CDR1 SGDLS and CDR2 YYNGEE. V shed 4 bases, J shed 6 bases, and the junction held 18 bases outside the gene matches. This CDR3 is 18 amino acids long. The CDR3, as DNA: TGTGCCAGCAGCCCCTCGGGGGGGGGTAATGTTTTACTCAATGAGCAGTTCTTC. It encodes CASSPSGGGNVLLNEQFF.

The V and J genes are TRBV12-5 and TRBJ2-1; TRBD2 might be the D (6 bases). The V and J ends lost 4 bases and 14 bases respectively, with 12 bases between them. This CDR3 contains 11 residues. Germline values: CDR1 LGHNT, CDR2 FRNRAP. This CDR3 is CASGSARTKFF. CDR3 sequence (DNA): TGTGCTAGTGGTTCAGCCCGGACTAAGTTCTTC.

In DNA, the CDR3 is TGTGCCAGCAGCTTGGTTGGCAGGGGTGTGATGGCTGCCGAGACCCAGTACTTC. Translating gives CASSLVGRGVMAAETQYF. The chain recombines TRBV5-5 with TRBJ2-5; maybe TRBD1 (6 bases). V was cut by 0 bases and J by 5 bases, with 23 bases left in between. CDR3 length equals 18 residues. Germline CDR1 SGHKS, CDR2 YYEKEE (reference sequence).